A single sample gave rise to the 9 T cell receptor beta chains below, sequenced in a study of cytomegalovirus exposure and HLA in healthy donors. The assay was immunoSEQ multiplex PCR, and TCRdb's table has in-frame clones only and misses some. The sample has about 280,000 clones, around nine tenths seen once. Sample: PBMCs. The origin of the receptors is a woman aged 18-30 years in good health and CMV-seronegative.

This clone was observed once. The rearrangement joins TRBV16 to TRBJ1-1, with D uncertain. Trimming took 4 bases from V and 5 from J, leaving 5 bases between them. CDR1 is KGHSY and CDR2 is FQNENV in the germline V gene. The CDR3 is 11 amino acids. In DNA form, the CDR3 reads TGTGCCAGCAGCCTAACTACTGAAGCTTTCTTT. Encoded protein: CASSLTTEAFF.

The chain links TRBV12-5 to TRBJ1-3, with no clear D. The ends were cut back, 6 bases at V and 4 bases at J, with 7 bases in the middle. This CDR3 has 12 amino acids. Germline CDR1 reads LGHNT; CDR2 reads FRNRAP. CDR3 protein: CASGTSGNTIYF. DNA for the CDR3: TGTGCTAGTGGGACATCCGGAAACACCATATATTTT. Full variable domain (rest looked up from reference TRBV12-5 and TRBJ1-3): DARVTQTPRHKVTEMGQEVTMRCQPILGHNTVFWYRQTMMQGLELLAYFRNRAPLDDSGMPKDRFSAEMPDATLATLKIQPSEPRDSAVYFCASGTSGNTIYFGEGSWLTVV.

Concerning this clone: Other nucleotide sequences in the sample specify the same CDR3. This chain uses TRBV5-1 with TRBJ2-5, with TRBD2 matching over 7 bases. The CDR3 is 14 residues long. In germline, CDR1 is SGHRS, CDR2 YFSETQ. V gave up 3 bases and J gave up 3 bases; unmatched junction bases: 5. CDR3 sequence: CASSSSSGKETQYF. DNA of the CDR3: TGCGCCAGCAGCTCCTCTAGCGGTAAAGAGACCCAGTACTTC.

V is TRBV15 and J is TRBJ2-1; 8 nucleotides agree with TRBD2. CDR1 LNHNV and CDR2 YYDKDF come from the germline V gene (reference sequence). The CDR3 spans 20 residues. J gave up 0 bases and V 0 bases, and 13 bases lay outside the gene matches. The CDR3 spells CATSRDRTMAGGDSYNEQFF. The CDR3 DNA sequence: TGTGCCACCAGCAGAGATAGGACGATGGCGGGAGGAGACTCCTACAATGAGCAGTTCTTC.

As concerns this clone: The same CDR3 is also encoded by other DNA sequences in this sample. The chain couples TRBV5-1 to TRBJ1-3; no firm D call. Deletions cut 0 bases from V and 0 bases from J, with 4 bases between. Germline V gene data show CDR1 as SGHRS and CDR2 as YFSETQ. The CDR3 contains 14 residues. The CDR3 DNA reads TGCGCCAGCAGCTTGGACAGCTCTGGAAACACCATATATTTT. This encodes CASSLDSSGNTIYF. Full variable domain (rest looked up from reference TRBV5-1 and TRBJ1-3): KAGVTQTPRYLIKTRGQQVTLSCSPISGHRSVSWYQQTPGQGLQFLFEYFSETQRNKGNFPGRFSGRQFSNSRSEMNVSTLELGDSALYLCASSLDSSGNTIYFGEGSWLTVV.

The chain recombines TRBV9 with TRBJ1-3; D call uncertain. The germline V and J ends were trimmed by 3 bases and 0 bases, with 10 bases remaining between them. CDR3 size: 15 residues. Germline CDR1 SGDLS, CDR2 YYNGEE. In nucleotides, the CDR3 is TGTGCCAGCAGCGCGTCCCTGAGCTCTGGAAACACCATATATTTT. This translates into CASSASLSSGNTIYF.

The CDR3 DNA sequence: TGTGCCAGCTCACGTTCCAAAGCGGGAGCTACCAATGAGCAGTTCTTC. Protein: CASSRSKAGATNEQFF. The genes are TRBV18 and TRBJ2-1; 8 bases line up with TRBD2. Germline V gives CDR1 KGHSH, CDR2 LQKENI. The CDR3 consists of 16 residues. V shed 4 bases, J shed 6 bases, and the junction held 11 bases outside the gene matches. The whole variable domain, remainder taken from reference TRBV18 and TRBJ2-1, is NAGVMQNPRHLVRRRGQEARLRCSPMKGHSHVYWYRQLPEEGLKFMVYLQKENIIDESGMPKERFSAEFPKEGPSILRIQQVVRGDSAAYFCASSRSKAGATNEQFFGPGTRLTVL.

The V gene is TRBV6-5, the J gene TRBJ2-5; 8 bases are a match to TRBD2. The CDR3 is 16 amino acids. Trimming at V came to 0 bases and at J to 1 base, leaving 4 bases not matched to a gene. Germline-derived CDR1 and CDR2 are MNHEY and SVGAGI. This CDR3 is CASSYSMGLVQETQYF. The CDR3 DNA follows: TGTGCCAGCAGTTACTCGATGGGACTAGTCCAAGAGACCCAGTACTTC.

This clone was seen just once. The V and J genes are TRBV4-2 and TRBJ2-7; 11 nucleotides align to TRBD2. The CDR3 spans 21 residues. CDR1 is LGHNA, CDR2 YNFKEQ, per germline. Trimming cost V 1 base and J 5 bases; bases outside gene matches: 22. The CDR3 nucleotides read TGTGCCAGCAGCCAAGTGCTTGATGGGACGGGAGGACTAGCGGGTCTCGACGAGCAGTACTTC. It specifies CASSQVLDGTGGLAGLDEQYF.